This T cell receptor (beta chain) was observed in a study of blood T cell repertoires in COVID-19 (dated by TCRdb to 2020 to 2021). Regarding the research as a whole: Samples from collaborators originated in the United States, Italy and Spain and spanned both the acute and convalescent phases of COVID-19. The repertoires were made available in a free public database intended to serve as a resource for research on the immune response to SARS-CoV-2. Where available, HLA class I and class II types were obtained from metadata supplied by the sample provider rather than from assay-based typing. Samples were obtained from the ongoing ImmuneRACE study (first 160 participants) and from 1,254 subjects provided by 6 global collaborators. The dataset comprised deeply sampled blood TCRbeta repertoires from subjects exposed to, actively infected with, or recovered from COVID-19. The prospective study material was composed of cDNA or gDNA derived from T cells, B-cell-depleted T cells, or PBMCs. The sample metadata nearly always contained a de-identified subject ID, COVID-19 status, age in years and sex. Overall results and qualifications from the work: The quantity of clinical and demographic metadata differed by source and by participant and was supplied without curation.

The germline V gene sets CDR1 to MNHEY and CDR2 to SVGAGI. V is pruned by 0 bases and J by 5 bases, leaving 6 bases of the junction without a gene match. The CDR3 measures 15 amino acids from cysteine to phenylalanine. Of all the DNA, just the CDR3 is kept, 45 bases in frame from base 1. In the case of this clone: Its antigen remains undetermined. No base quality values were provided; no much bigger clone lies one nucleotide off.

TCRbeta CDR3 regions were amplified from genomic DNA by means of the immunoSEQ Assay, a bias-controlled multiplex PCR. In the authors' own workflow: The number of nucleated cells in each sample was estimated from the amplification of reference gene primers within the assay. To quantify the absolute abundance of each unique TCRbeta CDR3 rearrangement, sequence reads were collapsed and filtered. Productive Simpson clonality was computed per sample as the square root of Simpson's diversity index over productive rearrangements. Not all clones reach the TCRdb copy of this immuneACCESS table, which keeps in-frame sequences only. Checked studies attribute under half of the gap to unresolved V genes and leave the rest unexplained. V and J calls and clone size are given by that table; D and trimming were obtained from the DNA. The sample yields about 260,000 clones; around 90% were counted once. The top ten constitute about 0.7% of the sample.

Collaborating institutions collected whole blood in K2EDTA tubes following their own protocols. For TCRbeta analysis, collaborator samples were shipped as frozen whole blood, as isolated PBMCs, or as DNA extracted from either sample type. The chain employs TRBV6-5 and TRBJ1-2; 7 bases in the junction line up with TRBD1. The receptor was isolated from a human donor in a cohort sampled during active COVID-19. Sequenced input: peripheral blood. This receptor carries the CDR3 CASSYSDRDFYGYTF. The sequenced DNA is TGTGCCAGCAGTTACTCCGACAGGGACTTTTATGGCTACACCTTC.